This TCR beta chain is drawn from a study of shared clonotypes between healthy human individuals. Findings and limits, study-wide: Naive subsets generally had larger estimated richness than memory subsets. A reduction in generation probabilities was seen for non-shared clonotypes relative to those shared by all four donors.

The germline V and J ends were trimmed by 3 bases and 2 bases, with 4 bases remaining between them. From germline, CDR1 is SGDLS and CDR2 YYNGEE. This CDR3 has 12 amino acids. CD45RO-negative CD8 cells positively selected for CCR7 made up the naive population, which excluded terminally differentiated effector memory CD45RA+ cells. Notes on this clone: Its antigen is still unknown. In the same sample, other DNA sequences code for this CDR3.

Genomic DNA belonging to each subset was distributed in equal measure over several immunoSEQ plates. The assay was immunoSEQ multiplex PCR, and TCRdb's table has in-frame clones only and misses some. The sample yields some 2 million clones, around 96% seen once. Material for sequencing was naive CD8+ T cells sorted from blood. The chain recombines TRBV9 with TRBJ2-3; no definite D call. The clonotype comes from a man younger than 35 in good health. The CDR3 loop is CASSASTDTQYF. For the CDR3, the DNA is TGTGCCAGCAGCGCGTCCACAGATACGCAGTATTTT.